This TCR beta chain was captured in a study of beta chain features in type 1 diabetes. cDNA synthesis used the whole RNA isolate, giving expressed TCRB sequences. Sequencing used immunoSEQ multiplex PCR; TCRdb keeps in-frame clones, though not all of them. This sample has around 450,000 clones, with roughly an eighth found just once. Looked up from germline, CDR1 is SNHLY and CDR2 is FYNNEI. The CDR3 has 15 amino acids. V gave up 7 bases and J gave up 6 bases, with 20 bases separating them. The sequenced sample consisted of naive CD4+ T cells from blood. This TCR came from a woman aged 18-30 years in good health. This rearrangement joins TRBV2 to TRBJ2-3; D is unresolved. The CDR3 DNA sequence: TGTGCCAGCATGGGCGTTCGGCCCCCAAAGGATACGCAGTATTTT. This gives the protein CASMGVRPPKDTQYF.